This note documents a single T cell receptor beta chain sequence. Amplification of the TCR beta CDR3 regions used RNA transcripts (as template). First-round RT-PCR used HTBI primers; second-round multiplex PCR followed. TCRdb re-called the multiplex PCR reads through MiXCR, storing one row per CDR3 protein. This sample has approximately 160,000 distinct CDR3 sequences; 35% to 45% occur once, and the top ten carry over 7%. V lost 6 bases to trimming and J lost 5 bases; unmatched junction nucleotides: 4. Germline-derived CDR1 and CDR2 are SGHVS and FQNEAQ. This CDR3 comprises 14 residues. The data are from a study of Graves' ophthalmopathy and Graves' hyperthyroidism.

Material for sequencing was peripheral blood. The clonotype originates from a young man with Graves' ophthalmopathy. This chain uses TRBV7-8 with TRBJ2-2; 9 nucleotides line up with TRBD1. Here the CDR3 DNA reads TGTGCCAGCAGGGGTGGACAGGGGACCGGGGAGCTGTTTTTT. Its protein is CASRGGQGTGELFF. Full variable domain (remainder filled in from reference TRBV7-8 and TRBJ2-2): GAGVSQSPRYKVAKRGQDVALRCDPISGHVSLFWYQQALGQGPEFLTYFQNEAQLDKSGLPSDRFFAERPEGSVSTLKIQRTQQEDSAVYLCASRGGQGTGELFFGEGSRLTVL.